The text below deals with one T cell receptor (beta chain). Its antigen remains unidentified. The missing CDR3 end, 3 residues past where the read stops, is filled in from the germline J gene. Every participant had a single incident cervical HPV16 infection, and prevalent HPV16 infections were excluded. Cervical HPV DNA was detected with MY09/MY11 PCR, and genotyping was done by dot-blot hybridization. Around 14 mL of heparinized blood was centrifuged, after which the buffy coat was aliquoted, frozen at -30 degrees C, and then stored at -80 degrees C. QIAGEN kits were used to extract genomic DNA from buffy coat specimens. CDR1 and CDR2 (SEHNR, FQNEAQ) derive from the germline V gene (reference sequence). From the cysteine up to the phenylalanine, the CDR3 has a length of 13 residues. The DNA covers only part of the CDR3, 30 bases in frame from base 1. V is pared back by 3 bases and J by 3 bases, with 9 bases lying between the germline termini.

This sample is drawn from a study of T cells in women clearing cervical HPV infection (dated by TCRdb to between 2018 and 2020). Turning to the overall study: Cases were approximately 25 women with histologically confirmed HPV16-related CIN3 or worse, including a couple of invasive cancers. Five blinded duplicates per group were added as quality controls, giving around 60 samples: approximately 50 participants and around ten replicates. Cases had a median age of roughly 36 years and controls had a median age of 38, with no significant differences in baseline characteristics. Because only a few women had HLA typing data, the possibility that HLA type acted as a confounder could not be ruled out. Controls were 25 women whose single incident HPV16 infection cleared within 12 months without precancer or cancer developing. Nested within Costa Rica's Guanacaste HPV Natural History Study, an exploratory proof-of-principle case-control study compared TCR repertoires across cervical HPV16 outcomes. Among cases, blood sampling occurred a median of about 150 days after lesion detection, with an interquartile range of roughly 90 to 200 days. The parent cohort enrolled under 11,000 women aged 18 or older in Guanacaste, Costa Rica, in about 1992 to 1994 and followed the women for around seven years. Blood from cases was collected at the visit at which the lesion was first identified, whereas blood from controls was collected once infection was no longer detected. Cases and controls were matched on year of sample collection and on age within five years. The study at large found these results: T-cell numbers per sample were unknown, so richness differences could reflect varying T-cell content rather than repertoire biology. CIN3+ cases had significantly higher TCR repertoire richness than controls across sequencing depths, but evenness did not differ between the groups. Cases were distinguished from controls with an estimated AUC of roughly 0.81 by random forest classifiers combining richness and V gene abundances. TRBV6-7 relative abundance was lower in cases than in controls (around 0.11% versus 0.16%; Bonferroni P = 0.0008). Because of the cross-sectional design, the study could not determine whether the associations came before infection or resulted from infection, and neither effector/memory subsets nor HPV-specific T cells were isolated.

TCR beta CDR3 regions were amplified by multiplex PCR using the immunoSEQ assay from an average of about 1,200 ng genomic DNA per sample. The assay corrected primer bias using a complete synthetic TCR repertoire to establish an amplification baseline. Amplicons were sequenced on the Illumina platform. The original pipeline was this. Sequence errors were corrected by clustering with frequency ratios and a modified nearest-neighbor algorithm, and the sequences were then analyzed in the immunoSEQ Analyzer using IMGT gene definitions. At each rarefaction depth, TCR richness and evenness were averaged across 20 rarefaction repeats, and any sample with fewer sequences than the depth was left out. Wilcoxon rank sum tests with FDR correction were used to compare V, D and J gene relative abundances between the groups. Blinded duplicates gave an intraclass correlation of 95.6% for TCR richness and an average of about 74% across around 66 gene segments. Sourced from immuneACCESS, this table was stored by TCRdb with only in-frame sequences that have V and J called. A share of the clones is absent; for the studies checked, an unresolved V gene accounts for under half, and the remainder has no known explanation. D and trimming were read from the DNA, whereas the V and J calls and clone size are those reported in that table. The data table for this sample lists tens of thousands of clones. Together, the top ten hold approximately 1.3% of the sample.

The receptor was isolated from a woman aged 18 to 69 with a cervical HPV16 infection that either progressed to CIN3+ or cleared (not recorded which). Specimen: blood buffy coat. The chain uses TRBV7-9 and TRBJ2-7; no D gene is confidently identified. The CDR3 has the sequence CASSFTVGYEQYF. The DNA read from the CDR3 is TGTGCCAGCAGCTTTACAGTTGGCTACGAG.